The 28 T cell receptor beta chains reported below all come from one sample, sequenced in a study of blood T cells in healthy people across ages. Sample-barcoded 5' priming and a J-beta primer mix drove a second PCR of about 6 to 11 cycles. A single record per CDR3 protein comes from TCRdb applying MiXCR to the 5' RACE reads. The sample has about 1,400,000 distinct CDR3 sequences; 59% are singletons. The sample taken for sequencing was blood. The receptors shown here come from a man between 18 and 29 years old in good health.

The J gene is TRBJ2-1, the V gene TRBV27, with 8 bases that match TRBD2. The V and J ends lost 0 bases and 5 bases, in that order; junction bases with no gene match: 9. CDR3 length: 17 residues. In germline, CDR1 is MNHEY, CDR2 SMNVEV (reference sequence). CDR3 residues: CASSLSGATSDDNEQFF. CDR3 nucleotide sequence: TGTGCCAGCAGTTTATCTGGTGCGACTAGCGACGACAATGAGCAGTTCTTC.

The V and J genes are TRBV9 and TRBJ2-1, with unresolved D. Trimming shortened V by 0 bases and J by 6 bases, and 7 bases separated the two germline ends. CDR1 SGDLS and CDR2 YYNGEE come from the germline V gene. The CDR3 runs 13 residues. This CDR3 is CASSVAPGNEQFF. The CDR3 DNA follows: TGTGCCAGCAGCGTAGCTCCGGGCAATGAGCAGTTCTTC.

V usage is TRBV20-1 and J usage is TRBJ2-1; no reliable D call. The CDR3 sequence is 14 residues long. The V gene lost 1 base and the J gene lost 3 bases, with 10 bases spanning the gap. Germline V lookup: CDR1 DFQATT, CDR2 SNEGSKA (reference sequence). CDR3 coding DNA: TGCAGTGCTAGAGGGCTAGGGTACTACAATGAGCAGTTCTTC. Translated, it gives CSARGLGYYNEQFF.

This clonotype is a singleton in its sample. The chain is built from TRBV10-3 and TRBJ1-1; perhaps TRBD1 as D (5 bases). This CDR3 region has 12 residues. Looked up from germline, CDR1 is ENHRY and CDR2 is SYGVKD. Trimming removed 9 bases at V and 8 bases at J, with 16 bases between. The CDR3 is CAMADGAGEAFF. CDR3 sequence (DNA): TGTGCCATGGCGGATGGGGCCGGAGAAGCTTTCTTT.

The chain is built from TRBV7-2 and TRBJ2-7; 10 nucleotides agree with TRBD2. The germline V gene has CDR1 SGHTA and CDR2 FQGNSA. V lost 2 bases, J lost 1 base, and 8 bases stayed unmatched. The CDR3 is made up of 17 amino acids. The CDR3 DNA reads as TGTGCCAGCAGCTTACGGTTTGGGACTAGCGTTTCCTACGAGCAGTACTTC. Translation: CASSLRFGTSVSYEQYF.

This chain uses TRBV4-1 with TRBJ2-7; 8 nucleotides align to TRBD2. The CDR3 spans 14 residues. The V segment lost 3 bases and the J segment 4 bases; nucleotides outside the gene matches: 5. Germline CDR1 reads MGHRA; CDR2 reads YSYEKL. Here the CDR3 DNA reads TGCGCCAGCAGCCACCAAGCGGGAGATTACGAGCAGTACTTC. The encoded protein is CASSHQAGDYEQYF.

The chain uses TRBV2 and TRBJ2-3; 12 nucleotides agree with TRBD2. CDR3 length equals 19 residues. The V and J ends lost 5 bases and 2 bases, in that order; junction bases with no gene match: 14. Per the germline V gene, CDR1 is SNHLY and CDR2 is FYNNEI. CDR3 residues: CASSRTSGAHSSSTDTQYF. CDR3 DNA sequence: TGTGCCAGCAGTAGGACTAGCGGGGCACATAGTTCTTCCACAGATACGCAGTATTTT. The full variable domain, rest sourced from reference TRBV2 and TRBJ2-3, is EPEVTQTPSHQVTQMGQEVILRCVPISNHLYFYWYRQILGQKVEFLVSFYNNEISEKSEIFDDQFSVERPDGSNFTLKIRSTKLEDSAMYFCASSRTSGAHSSSTDTQYFGPGTRLTVL.

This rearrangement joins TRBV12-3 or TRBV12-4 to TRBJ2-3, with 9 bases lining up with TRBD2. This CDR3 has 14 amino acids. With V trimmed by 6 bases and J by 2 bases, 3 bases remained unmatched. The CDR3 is CASRSGGYTDTQYF. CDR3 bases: TGTGCCAGCAGAAGCGGGGGGTACACAGATACGCAGTATTTT.

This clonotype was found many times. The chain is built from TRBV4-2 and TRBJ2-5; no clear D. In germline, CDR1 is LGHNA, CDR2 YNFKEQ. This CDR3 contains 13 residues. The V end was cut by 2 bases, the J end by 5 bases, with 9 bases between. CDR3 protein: CASSQRVGETQYF. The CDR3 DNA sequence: TGTGCCAGCAGCCAACGTGTGGGGGAGACCCAGTACTTC.

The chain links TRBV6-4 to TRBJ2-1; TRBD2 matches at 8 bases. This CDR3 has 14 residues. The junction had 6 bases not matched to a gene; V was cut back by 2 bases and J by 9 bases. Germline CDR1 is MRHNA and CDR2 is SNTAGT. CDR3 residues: CASSDDGRGGEQFF. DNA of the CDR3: TGTGCCAGCAGTGACGACGGGAGGGGGGGTGAGCAGTTCTTC.

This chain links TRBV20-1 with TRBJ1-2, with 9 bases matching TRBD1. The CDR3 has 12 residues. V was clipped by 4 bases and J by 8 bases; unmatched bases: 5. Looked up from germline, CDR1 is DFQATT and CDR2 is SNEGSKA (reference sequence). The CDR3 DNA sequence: TGCAGTGCTAAACAGGGGGCGCGGGGCTACACCTTC. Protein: CSAKQGARGYTF.

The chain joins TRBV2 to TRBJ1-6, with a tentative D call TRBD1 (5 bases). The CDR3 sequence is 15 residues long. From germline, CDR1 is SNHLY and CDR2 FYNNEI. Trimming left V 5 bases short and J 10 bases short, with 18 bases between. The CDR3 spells CASSSRTTGDSPLHF. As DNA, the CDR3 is TGTGCCAGCAGTTCCCGGACCACGGGGGACTCACCCCTCCACTTT.

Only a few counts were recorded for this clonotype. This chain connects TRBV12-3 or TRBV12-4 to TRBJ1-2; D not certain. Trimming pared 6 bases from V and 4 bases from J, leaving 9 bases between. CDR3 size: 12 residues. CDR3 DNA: TGTGCCAGCAGCGGCGGAAGCTATGGCTACACCTTC. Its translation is CASSGGSYGYTF.

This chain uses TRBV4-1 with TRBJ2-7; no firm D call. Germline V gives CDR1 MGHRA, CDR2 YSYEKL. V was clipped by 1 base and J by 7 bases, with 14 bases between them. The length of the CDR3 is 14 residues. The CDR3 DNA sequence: TGCGCCAGCAGCCAAGGGGCACTACCTGGGGAGCAGTACTTC. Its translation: CASSQGALPGEQYF.

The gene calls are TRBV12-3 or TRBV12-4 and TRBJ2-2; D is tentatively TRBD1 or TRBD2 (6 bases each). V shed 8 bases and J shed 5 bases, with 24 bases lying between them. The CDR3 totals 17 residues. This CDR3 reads CASEPGDWSRRTGELFF. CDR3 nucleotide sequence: TGTGCCAGCGAGCCAGGGGACTGGAGCCGGAGAACCGGGGAGCTGTTTTTT.

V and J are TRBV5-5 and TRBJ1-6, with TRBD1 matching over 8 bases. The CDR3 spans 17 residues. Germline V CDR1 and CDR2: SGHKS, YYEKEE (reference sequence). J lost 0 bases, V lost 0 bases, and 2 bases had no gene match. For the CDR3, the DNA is TGTGCCAGCAGCTTGGACGGACAGGGCTCCTATAATTCACCCCTCCACTTT. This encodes CASSLDGQGSYNSPLHF.

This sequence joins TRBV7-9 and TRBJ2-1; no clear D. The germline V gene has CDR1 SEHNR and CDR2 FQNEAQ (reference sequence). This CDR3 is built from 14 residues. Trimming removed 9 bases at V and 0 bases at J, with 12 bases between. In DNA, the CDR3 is TGTGCCAGTTTTCCCCGAAGCTCCTACAATGAGCAGTTCTTC. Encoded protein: CASFPRSSYNEQFF.

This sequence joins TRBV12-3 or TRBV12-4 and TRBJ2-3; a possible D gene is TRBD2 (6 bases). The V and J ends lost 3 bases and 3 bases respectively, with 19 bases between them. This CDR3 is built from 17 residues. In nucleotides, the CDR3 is TGTGCCAGCAGTTTTAGATCAGGGAGGAGGTCGACAGATACGCAGTATTTT. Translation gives CASSFRSGRRSTDTQYF.

CDR3 region: CASTSWRGGPNTGELFF. Here the CDR3 DNA reads TGTGCCAGCACCTCCTGGCGGGGGGGACCGAACACCGGGGAGCTGTTTTTT. The chain carries TRBV27 and TRBJ2-2; 9 nucleotides match TRBD2. Germline CDR1 is MNHEY and CDR2 is SMNVEV (reference sequence). The CDR3 is 17 amino acids. V lost 7 bases, J lost 0 bases, and 9 bases stayed unmatched.

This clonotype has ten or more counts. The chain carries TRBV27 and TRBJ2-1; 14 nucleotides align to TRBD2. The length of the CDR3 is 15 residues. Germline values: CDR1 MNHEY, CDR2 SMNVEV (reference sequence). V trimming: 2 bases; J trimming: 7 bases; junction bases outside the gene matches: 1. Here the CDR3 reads CASSLGTSGSNEQFF. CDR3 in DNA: TGTGCCAGCAGTTTAGGGACTAGCGGGAGTAATGAGCAGTTCTTC.

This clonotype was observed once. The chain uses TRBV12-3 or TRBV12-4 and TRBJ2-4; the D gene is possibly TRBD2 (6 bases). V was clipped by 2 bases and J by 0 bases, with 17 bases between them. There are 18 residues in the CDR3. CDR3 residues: CASSLHRLGTLAKNIQYF. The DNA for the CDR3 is TGTGCCAGCAGTTTACATCGCCTGGGGACTCTAGCCAAAAACATTCAGTACTTC.

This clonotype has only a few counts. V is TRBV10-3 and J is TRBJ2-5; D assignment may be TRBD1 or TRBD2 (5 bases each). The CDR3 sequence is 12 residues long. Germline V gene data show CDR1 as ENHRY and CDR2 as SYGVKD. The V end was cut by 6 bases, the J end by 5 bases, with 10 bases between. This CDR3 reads CAIRGDGETQYF. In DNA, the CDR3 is TGTGCCATCAGAGGGGACGGCGAGACCCAGTACTTC.

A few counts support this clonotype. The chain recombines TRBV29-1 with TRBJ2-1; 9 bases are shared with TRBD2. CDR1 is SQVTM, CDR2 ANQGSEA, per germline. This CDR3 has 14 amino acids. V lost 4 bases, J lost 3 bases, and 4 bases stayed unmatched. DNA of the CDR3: TGCAGCGTTGGACTAGCGGTTTTCTACAATGAGCAGTTCTTC. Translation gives CSVGLAVFYNEQFF.

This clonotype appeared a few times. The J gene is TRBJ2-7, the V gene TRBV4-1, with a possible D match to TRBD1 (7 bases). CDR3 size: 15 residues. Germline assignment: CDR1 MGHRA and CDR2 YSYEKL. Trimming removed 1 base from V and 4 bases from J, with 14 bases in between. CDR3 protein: CASSQGATGTYEQYF. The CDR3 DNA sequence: TGCGCCAGCAGCCAAGGAGCGACAGGGACTTACGAGCAGTACTTC.

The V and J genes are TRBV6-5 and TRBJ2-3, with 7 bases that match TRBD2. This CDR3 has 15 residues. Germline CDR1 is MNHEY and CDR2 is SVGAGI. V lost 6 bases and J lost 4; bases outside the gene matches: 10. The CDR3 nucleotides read TGTGCCAGCAGGGACATGGGAGGGATCGCAGATACGCAGTATTTT. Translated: CASRDMGGIADTQYF.

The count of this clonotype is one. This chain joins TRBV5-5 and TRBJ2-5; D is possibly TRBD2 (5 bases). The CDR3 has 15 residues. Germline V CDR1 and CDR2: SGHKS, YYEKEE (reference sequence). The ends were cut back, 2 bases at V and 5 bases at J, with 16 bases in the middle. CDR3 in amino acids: CASSFFEGEGETQYF. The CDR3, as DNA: TGTGCCAGCAGCTTCTTCGAGGGAGAGGGCGAGACCCAGTACTTC.

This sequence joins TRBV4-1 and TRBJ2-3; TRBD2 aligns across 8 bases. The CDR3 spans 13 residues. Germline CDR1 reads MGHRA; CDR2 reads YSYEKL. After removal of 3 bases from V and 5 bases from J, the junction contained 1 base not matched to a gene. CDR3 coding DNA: TGCGCCAGCAGCCAGACTAGCGAAGATACGCAGTATTTT. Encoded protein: CASSQTSEDTQYF.

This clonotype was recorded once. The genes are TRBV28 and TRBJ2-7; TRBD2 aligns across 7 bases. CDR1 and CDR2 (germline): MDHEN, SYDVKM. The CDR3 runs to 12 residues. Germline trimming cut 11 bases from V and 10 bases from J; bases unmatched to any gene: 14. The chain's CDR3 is CAHGFEGRVQYF. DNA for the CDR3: TGTGCCCATGGGTTCGAAGGGAGGGTACAGTACTTC.